The present TCR beta chain was sequenced within a study of response to subunit inactivated influenza vaccine. The CDR3 is made up of 17 amino acids. The germline CDR1 and CDR2 sequences are SGHVS and FQNEAQ. V was pared by 5 bases and J by 5 bases, with 11 bases of the junction left unmatched. This clonotype was seen more than once but under ten times. TCRdb itself ran the RT-PCR reads through MiXCR, one entry per CDR3 protein. Here the sample spans about 540,000 distinct CDR3 sequences, around a quarter being singletons. These same data were also listed under a study on T cells expressing NK-cell markers. That work contributes: Libraries used 5'RACE template switching adding universal primer site and UMIs.

The sequences come from CD4+ T cells sorted from PBMCs, collected approximately 12 days after vaccination. The sequence was obtained from a man aged 45 to 65 who received an inactivated influenza vaccine. This chain links TRBV7-8 with TRBJ2-3; 12 bases map to TRBD2. The CDR3 here is CASSPRLAGDVGDTQYF. The CDR3 region has the DNA TGTGCCAGCAGCCCGCGACTAGCGGGAGACGTCGGAGATACGCAGTATTTT. The full variable domain, with the rest looked up from reference TRBV7-8 and TRBJ2-3, is GAGVSQSPRYKVAKRGQDVALRCDPISGHVSLFWYQQALGQGPEFLTYFQNEAQLDKSGLPSDRFFAERPEGSVSTLKIQRTQQEDSAVYLCASSPRLAGDVGDTQYFGPGTRLTVL.